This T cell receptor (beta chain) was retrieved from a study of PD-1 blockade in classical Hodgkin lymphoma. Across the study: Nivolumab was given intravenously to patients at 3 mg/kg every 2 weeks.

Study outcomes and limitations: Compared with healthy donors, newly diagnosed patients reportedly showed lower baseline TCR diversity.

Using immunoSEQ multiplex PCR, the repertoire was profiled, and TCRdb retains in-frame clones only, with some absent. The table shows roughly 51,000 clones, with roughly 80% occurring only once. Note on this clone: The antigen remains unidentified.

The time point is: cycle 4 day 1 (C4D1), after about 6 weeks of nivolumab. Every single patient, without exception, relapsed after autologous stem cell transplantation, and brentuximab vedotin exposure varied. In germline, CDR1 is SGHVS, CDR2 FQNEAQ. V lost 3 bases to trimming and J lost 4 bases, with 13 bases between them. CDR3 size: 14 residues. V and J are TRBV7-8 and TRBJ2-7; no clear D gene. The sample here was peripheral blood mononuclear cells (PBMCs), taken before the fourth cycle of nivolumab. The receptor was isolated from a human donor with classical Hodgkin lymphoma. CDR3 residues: CASSFKGPLYEQYF. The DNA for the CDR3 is TGTGCCAGCAGCTTTAAAGGGCCTTTATACGAGCAGTACTTC.